Listed here are 27 T cell receptor beta chains from one sample, sequenced in a study of CD8 T cells in Susac syndrome. cDNA came from around 0.5 to 1 ug RNA primed by random hexamers. A single record per CDR3 protein comes from TCRdb applying MiXCR to the immunoSEQ multiplex PCR reads. The table records more than 120,000 distinct CDR3 sequences, around 94% of them present only once. Sequenced: CD4+ T cells from PBMCs. All receptors derive from a human donor in good health.

This chain uses TRBV6-5 with TRBJ2-5; maybe TRBD2 (5 bases). V was pared by 7 bases and J by 6 bases, with 9 bases between. Germline lookup yields CDR1 MNHEY and CDR2 SVGAGI. CDR3 length: 11 residues. DNA of the CDR3: TGTGCCAGCATGAGGGCCAAGACCCAGTACTTC. This sequence encodes CASMRAKTQYF.

The genes are TRBV10-3 and TRBJ2-1; 9 nucleotides align to TRBD2. CDR3 length: 15 amino acids. The germline CDR1 and CDR2 sequences are ENHRY and SYGVKD. The J segment lost 0 bases and the V segment lost 8 bases, leaving 5 bases of the junction unmatched. This CDR3 reads CAIQSSGSSYNEQFF. CDR3 coding DNA: TGTGCCATCCAAAGTAGCGGGAGCTCCTACAATGAGCAGTTCTTC.

CDR3 in DNA: TGTGCCAGCAGCACCCGAACAGGGAAGCTCTACTATGGCTACACCTTC. This gives the protein CASSTRTGKLYYGYTF. The rearrangement links TRBV3-1 to TRBJ1-2; possible D gene TRBD1, 6 bases. Trimming took 5 bases from V and 3 from J, leaving 19 bases between them. Germline-derived CDR1 and CDR2 are LGHDT and YNNKEL (reference sequence). The CDR3 spans 16 residues.

Here the CDR3 reads CASSGILAGVYYNEQFF. The CDR3 nucleotides read TGTGCCAGCAGCGGTATACTAGCGGGAGTATACTACAATGAGCAGTTCTTC. The chain recombines TRBV2 with TRBJ2-1, with TRBD2 matching 11 bases. The V and J ends lost 6 bases and 3 bases, in that order; junction bases with no gene match: 10. This CDR3 has 17 amino acids. From germline, CDR1 is SNHLY and CDR2 FYNNEI.

This clonotype has a single count. The chain couples TRBV3-1 to TRBJ2-1; D call uncertain. CDR3 length equals 13 residues. V lost 6 bases and J lost 5, with 11 bases in between. Per germline, CDR1 LGHDT and CDR2 YNNKEL (reference sequence). The DNA for the CDR3 is TGTGCCAGCAGTATTCCGACTCACAATGAGCAGTTCTTC. Translated, it gives CASSIPTHNEQFF.

As regards this clonotype: One end of the junction fails to match germline, which may point to a read error. The chain links TRBV20-1 to TRBJ1-1, with a weak D call TRBD1 (5 bases). The CDR3 spans 8 residues. Looked up from germline, CDR1 is DFQATT and CDR2 is SNEGSKA (reference sequence). CDR3 nucleotides: TGCAGTGCTAGAAGGGGTACTTTT. It specifies CSARRGTF.

This chain uses TRBV6-1 with TRBJ2-2; TRBD1 matches at 9 bases. Germline V lookup: CDR1 MNHNS, CDR2 SASEGT. The J segment lost 6 bases and the V segment lost 6 bases, leaving 8 bases of the junction unmatched. This CDR3 has 15 amino acids. This CDR3 reads CASSLGQGLAGELFF. The CDR3 region has the DNA TGTGCCAGCAGCCTAGGACAGGGGTTAGCCGGGGAGCTGTTTTTT.

The CDR3 DNA follows: TGTGCCAGCAGCCGGTCCGGGGAAGGAACCGGGGAGCTGTTTTTT. As protein: CASSRSGEGTGELFF. V usage is TRBV7-2 and J usage is TRBJ2-2; TRBD2 is a possible D gene (5 bases). Per germline, CDR1 SGHTA and CDR2 FQGNSA. The CDR3 is 15 residues long. Trimming took 5 bases from V and 5 from J, leaving 15 bases between them.

The rearrangement links TRBV12-3 or TRBV12-4 to TRBJ2-1; 10 positions agree with TRBD2. The CDR3 runs 18 residues. Unmatched junction bases numbered 11, after V lost 1 base and J lost 5 bases. CDR3 bases: TGTGCCAGCAGTTTAGTAATGCTAGCGGGAGAAAAACACAATGAGCAGTTCTTC. Amino acid sequence: CASSLVMLAGEKHNEQFF.

J is TRBJ1-2 and V is TRBV27; D unclear. The ends were cut back, 0 bases at V and 5 bases at J, with 10 bases in the middle. This CDR3 has 14 amino acids. In germline, CDR1 is MNHEY, CDR2 SMNVEV (reference sequence). The DNA of the CDR3 is TGTGCCAGCAGTTTATCGGCCAGGAGTTATGGCTACACCTTC. This codes for CASSLSARSYGYTF.

This clonotype showed up just a few times. J is TRBJ2-1 and V is TRBV30; D tentatively reads TRBD1 or TRBD2 (5 bases each). In germline, CDR1 is GTSNPN, CDR2 SVGIG (reference sequence). V lost 7 bases and J lost 0, with 7 bases in between. The CDR3 spans 12 residues. CDR3 in amino acids: CASGSSYNEQFF. CDR3 bases: TGTGCCTCAGGGAGCTCCTACAATGAGCAGTTCTTC.

The chain uses TRBV7-3 and TRBJ2-4, with D perhaps TRBD1 (5 bases). V lost 5 bases and J lost 0, with 17 bases in between. This CDR3 contains 17 residues. Germline loops: CDR1 SGHTA, CDR2 FQGTGA. Written as DNA, the CDR3 is TGTGCCAGCAGCCTAGGGGCTGTGGATAGAGCCAAAAACATTCAGTACTTC. Amino acids: CASSLGAVDRAKNIQYF.

This chain uses TRBV29-1 with TRBJ1-1, with D possibly being TRBD1 (6 bases). The germline V gene has CDR1 SQVTM and CDR2 ANQGSEA. Trimming cost V 7 bases and J 2 bases, with 14 bases left between them. The CDR3 runs to 13 residues. In DNA form, the CDR3 reads TGCAGCGCTACAACAGGGAAAAACACTGAAGCTTTCTTT. It yields the protein CSATTGKNTEAFF.

This clonotype was found a few times. The chain links TRBV18 to TRBJ1-1, with 9 bases that match TRBD1. This CDR3 contains 14 residues. CDR1 and CDR2 from the germline V gene are KGHSH and LQKENI. V gave up 3 bases and J gave up 5 bases; unmatched junction bases: 4. The CDR3 sequence: CASSPGQGTTEAFF. CDR3 DNA: TGTGCCAGCTCACCGGGACAGGGAACGACTGAAGCTTTCTTT.

The genes are TRBV7-8 and TRBJ1-3, with D hard to call. Germline CDR1 and CDR2: SGHVS and FQNEAQ. The CDR3 is 16 amino acids. The ends were cut back, 1 base at V and 3 bases at J, with 13 bases in the middle. The CDR3 DNA is TGTGCCAGCAGCTTAGTCGACACTTTTCTTGGAAACACCATATATTTT. It codes for CASSLVDTFLGNTIYF.

This rearrangement joins TRBV28 to TRBJ2-3; TRBD1 is a possible D gene (7 bases). The ends were cut back, 5 bases at V and 5 bases at J, with 11 bases in the middle. Germline CDR1 reads MDHEN; CDR2 reads SYDVKM. This CDR3 spans 13 amino acids. The CDR3 region has the DNA TGTGCCAGCAGTAACCAGGGGGGAGATACGCAGTATTTT. Encoded protein: CASSNQGGDTQYF. Drawing the rest from reference TRBV28 and TRBJ2-3, the complete variable domain is DVKVTQSSRYLVKRTGEKVFLECVQDMDHENMFWYRQDPGLGLRLIYFSYDVKMKEKGDIPEGYSVSREKKERFSLILESASTNQTSMYLCASSNQGGDTQYFGPGTRLTVL.

CDR3 in DNA: TGCAGCGTTTTACCCGATCCAGCCTACGAGCAGTACTTC. Amino acids: CSVLPDPAYEQYF. The chain has TRBV29-1 and TRBJ2-7; D unresolved. Germline values: CDR1 SQVTM, CDR2 ANQGSEA. The CDR3 is 13 amino acids. Trimming shortened V by 5 bases and J by 2 bases, and 13 bases separated the two germline ends.

This chain uses TRBV5-6 with TRBJ2-5; TRBD2 is a possible D gene (5 bases). The CDR3 runs to 16 residues. V was clipped by 3 bases and J by 4 bases, with 19 bases between them. Looked up from germline, CDR1 is SGHDT and CDR2 is YYEEEE. The CDR3 nucleotides read TGTGCCAGCAGCTCGATGGAGCCTGAGGGTCTAGAGACCCAGTACTTC. Translation: CASSSMEPEGLETQYF.

In this sample, this clonotype turned up once. This chain links TRBV2 with TRBJ2-1; 8 nucleotides match TRBD2. The germline V gene encodes CDR1 SNHLY and CDR2 FYNNEI. The CDR3 length is 15 residues. After removal of 5 bases from V and 5 bases from J, the junction contained 8 bases not matched to a gene. The CDR3 DNA sequence: TGTGCCAGCAGTCGAACTAGCGGCCAAGACAATGAGCAGTTCTTC. Residues: CASSRTSGQDNEQFF.

V gene TRBV5-1 combines with J gene TRBJ2-2; tentative D call: TRBD1 (6 bases). Germline-derived CDR1 and CDR2 are SGHRS and YFSETQ. The CDR3 has 13 residues. The V end lost 0 bases, the J end lost 11 bases, and 11 bases lay between the germline ends. The CDR3 DNA is TGCGCCAGCAGCTTGGAGGGCAGGGGTGAGCTGTTTTTT. Protein product: CASSLEGRGELFF.

This clonotype came up once. This rearrangement joins TRBV9 to TRBJ2-5; a possible D gene is TRBD2 (6 bases). Between the trimmed V and J ends, which lost 3 bases and 4 bases, there was a span of 22 bases. The germline V gene encodes CDR1 SGDLS and CDR2 YYNGEE. The CDR3 runs to 17 residues. The DNA of the CDR3 is TGTGCCAGCAGCGCGTACCACTCCGCGGGGCTGGGAGAGACCCAGTACTTC. Translation: CASSAYHSAGLGETQYF.

This clonotype has a single count. This chain links TRBV6-5 with TRBJ2-7; 7 bases agree with TRBD1. Germline V lookup: CDR1 MNHEY, CDR2 SVGAGI. V trimming: 8 bases; J trimming: 2 bases; junction bases outside the gene matches: 6. The CDR3 consists of 13 residues. The CDR3 here is CASGRQGTYEQYF. Here the CDR3 DNA reads TGTGCCAGCGGTCGACAGGGTACCTACGAGCAGTACTTC.

The table lists this clonotype with a count of one. V gene TRBV5-4 combines with J gene TRBJ1-3, with D unclear. V gave up 4 bases and J gave up 1 base, with 9 bases separating them. The CDR3 is 14 residues long. Per germline, CDR1 SGHNT and CDR2 YYREEE (reference sequence). The CDR3 sequence: CASSPGGSGNTIYF. The CDR3 DNA is TGTGCCAGCAGCCCCGGCGGGTCTGGAAACACCATATATTTT.

Written as DNA, the CDR3 is TGTGCCAGCAGGCCTAGACAGGGTCGGAACACTGAAGCTTTCTTT. Its protein is CASRPRQGRNTEAFF. The chain has TRBV12-3 or TRBV12-4 and TRBJ1-1; 7 nucleotides align to TRBD1. The CDR3 sequence is 15 residues long. Trimming cost V 6 bases and J 1 base; bases outside gene matches: 8.

The CDR3: CASSLQGVYEQYF. The CDR3 DNA reads as TGTGCCAGCAGTCTTCAGGGTGTCTACGAGCAGTACTTC. The chain joins TRBV27 to TRBJ2-7, with D possibly matching TRBD1 (5 bases). V gave up 5 bases and J gave up 3 bases, with 11 bases separating them. The CDR3 has 13 residues. In germline, CDR1 is MNHEY, CDR2 SMNVEV (reference sequence).

The chain joins TRBV18 to TRBJ2-5, with TRBD1 identical over 11 bases. The V gene end was trimmed by 4 bases and the J gene end by 2 bases; junction bases not matched to a gene: 3. This CDR3 has 15 residues. Germline V gene sequence: CDR1 KGHSH, CDR2 LQKENI. The CDR3 spells CASSRDRGSQETQYF. The DNA of the CDR3 is TGTGCCAGCTCACGGGACAGGGGGTCACAAGAGACCCAGTACTTC.

V usage is TRBV24-1 and J usage is TRBJ1-4; D gene uncertain. V lost 0 bases to trimming and J lost 7 bases, with 2 bases between them. Germline assignment: CDR1 KGHDR and CDR2 SFDVKD. The CDR3 has 12 residues. CDR3 DNA sequence: TGTGCCACCAGTGATTTGGGTGAAAAACTGTTTTTT. It encodes CATSDLGEKLFF.